Listed below are T cell receptor beta chains from one sample, sequenced in a study of blood T cell repertoires in COVID-19. The method was immunoSEQ multiplex PCR; TCRdb's version includes in-frame clones alone and lacks a portion of them. The sample holds about 210,000 clones; about 91% are singletons and the top ten take about 5%. Source material: peripheral blood. Receptor source: a middle-aged woman with acute or convalescent COVID-19. The CDR3 runs from the conserved cysteine through the conserved F or W. D genes are given only for firm matches. Size values are once, few and many counts, or a class for expanded clones, and some rows have none.

clone_size: .
v_call: TRBV9
j_call: TRBJ1-2
d_call: TRBD1
cdr3_nt: TGTGCCAGCAGCGTACAAGACAGGGACTATGGCTACACCTTC
cdr3_aa: CASSVQDRDYGYTF

clone_size: .
v_call: TRBV2
j_call: TRBJ1-5
d_call: TRBD1
cdr3_nt: TGTGCCAGCAGGTCAGGGGGCGGGACCCAGCATTTT
cdr3_aa: CASRSGGGTQHF

clone_size: .
v_call: TRBV2
j_call: TRBJ1-5
d_call: .
cdr3_nt: TGTGCCAGCAGTGTAGGGGGATATCAGCCCCAGCATTTT
cdr3_aa: CASSVGGYQPQHF

clone_size: once
v_call: TRBV19
j_call: TRBJ1-2
d_call: .
cdr3_nt: TGTGCCAGTAGTGGCAGAGGGACATCGGAGGCCAAGGGGGGGTTTGGATATGGCTACACCTTC
cdr3_aa: CASSGRGTSEAKGGFGYGYTF

clone_size: .
v_call: TRBV28
j_call: TRBJ1-4
d_call: TRBD1
cdr3_nt: TGTGCCAGCAGTGAACTTAAAGGGACAGGGGGAGGGTTAGGGGAAAAACTGTTTTTT
cdr3_aa: CASSELKGTGGGLGEKLFF

clone_size: .
v_call: TRBV5-8
j_call: TRBJ2-3
d_call: TRBD2
cdr3_nt: TGTGCCAGCAGTCGGGCGGGGGTCAGAACAGATACGCAGTATTTT
cdr3_aa: CASSRAGVRTDTQYF

clone_size: .
v_call: TRBV4-2
j_call: TRBJ1-2
d_call: .
cdr3_nt: TGTGCCAGCAGCCAAGTGACAGTCTATGGCTACACCTTC
cdr3_aa: CASSQVTVYGYTF

clone_size: .
v_call: TRBV29-1
j_call: TRBJ1-1
d_call: .
cdr3_nt: TGCAGCGACCATCAGGGGTTGGTAGCTTTCTTT
cdr3_aa: CSDHQGLVAFF

clone_size: .
v_call: TRBV9
j_call: TRBJ1-2
d_call: .
cdr3_nt: TGTGCCAGCAGCGTAGGTTCAGGGATTCGCGAAGCTAACTATGGCTACACCTTC
cdr3_aa: CASSVGSGIREANYGYTF

clone_size: .
v_call: TRBV18
j_call: TRBJ1-1
d_call: .
cdr3_nt: TGTGCCAGCTCACCAATACTAACCACTGAAGCTTTCTTT
cdr3_aa: CASSPILTTEAFF

clone_size: .
v_call: TRBV3-1/TRBV3-2
j_call: TRBJ2-5
d_call: .
cdr3_nt: TGTGCCAGCAGCCAGCAGAGCGAGCACAAGACCCAGTACTTC
cdr3_aa: CASSQQSEHKTQYF

clone_size: .
v_call: TRBV5-5
j_call: TRBJ1-5
d_call: .
cdr3_nt: TGTGCCAGCAGTCCATATCAGGGGAATCAGCCCCAGCATTTT
cdr3_aa: CASSPYQGNQPQHF

clone_size: few
v_call: TRBV9
j_call: TRBJ1-1
d_call: .
cdr3_nt: TGTGCCAGCAGCGCTGGTAGCGCTGAAGCTTTCTTT
cdr3_aa: CASSAGSAEAFF

clone_size: .
v_call: TRBV29-1
j_call: TRBJ2-1
d_call: TRBD2
cdr3_nt: TGCAGCGTTGAAAGTAGGCTAGCGGGGGGGTATAATGAGCAGTTCTTC
cdr3_aa: CSVESRLAGGYNEQFF

clone_size: .
v_call: TRBV5-1
j_call: TRBJ1-6
d_call: TRBD1
cdr3_nt: TGCGCCAGCAGACCACAGGGGGCGAGTTCACCCCTCCACTTT
cdr3_aa: CASRPQGASSPLHF